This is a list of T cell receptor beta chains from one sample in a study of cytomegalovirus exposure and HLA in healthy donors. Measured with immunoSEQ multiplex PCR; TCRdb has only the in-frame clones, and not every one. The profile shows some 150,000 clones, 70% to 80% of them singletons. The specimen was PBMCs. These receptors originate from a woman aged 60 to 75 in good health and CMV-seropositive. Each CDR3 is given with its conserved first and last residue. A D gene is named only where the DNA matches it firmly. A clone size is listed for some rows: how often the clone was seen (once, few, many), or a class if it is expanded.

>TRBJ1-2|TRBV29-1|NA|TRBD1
CSVEGGDSYGYTF
TGCAGCGTTGAAGGGGGGGACAGCTATGGCTACACCTTC
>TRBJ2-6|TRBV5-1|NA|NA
CASSSAGASGANVLTF
TGCGCCAGCAGCTCCGCTGGGGCCTCTGGGGCCAACGTCCTGACTTTC
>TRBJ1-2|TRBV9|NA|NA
CASSVGEAYGYTF
TGTGCCAGCAGCGTTGGAGAGGCTTATGGCTACACCTTC
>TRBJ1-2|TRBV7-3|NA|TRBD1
CASSSLGQGNYGYTF
TGTGCCAGCAGCTCCCTGGGACAGGGAAATTATGGCTACACCTTC
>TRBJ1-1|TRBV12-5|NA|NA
CASGYDRTPGTEAFF
TGTGCTAGTGGTTATGACAGGACCCCGGGCACTGAAGCTTTCTTT
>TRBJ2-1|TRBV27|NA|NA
CASSLYPSGLSPRVF
TGTGCCAGCAGTTTATATCCGTCAGGACTTTCACCGAGGGTCTTC
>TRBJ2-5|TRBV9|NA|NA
CASSQAGQETQYF
TGTGCCAGCAGCCAAGCGGGCCAAGAGACCCAGTACTTC
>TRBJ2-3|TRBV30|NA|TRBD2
CAWTPGLESPYDTQYF
TGTGCCTGGACCCCGGGACTAGAATCACCCTACGATACGCAGTATTTT
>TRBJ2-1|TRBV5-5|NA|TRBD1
CASSSGTGGYNEQFF
TGTGCCAGCAGCTCCGGGACAGGGGGCTACAATGAGCAGTTCTTC
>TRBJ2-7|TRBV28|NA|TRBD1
CASSGTGGYYEQYF
TGTGCCAGCAGTGGGACAGGGGGCTACTACGAGCAGTACTTC
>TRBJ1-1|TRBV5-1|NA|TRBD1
CASSLGDRTVPEAFF
TGCGCCAGCAGCTTGGGGGACAGGACGGTACCTGAAGCTTTCTTT
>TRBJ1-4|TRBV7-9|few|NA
CASSFGTTTVNEKLFF
TGTGCCAGCAGCTTTGGGACAACTACCGTTAATGAAAAACTGTTTTTT
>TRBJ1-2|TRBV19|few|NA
CASSITATNYGYTF
TGTGCCAGTAGTATAACCGCTACTAACTATGGCTACACCTTC
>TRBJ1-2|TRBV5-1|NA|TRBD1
CASSASGGGYGYTF
TGCGCCAGCAGCGCCTCAGGGGGTGGCTATGGCTACACCTTC
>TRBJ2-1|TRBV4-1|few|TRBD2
CASTSSGANVLHEQFF
TGCGCCAGCACCTCTAGCGGAGCCAACGTACTACATGAGCAGTTCTTC
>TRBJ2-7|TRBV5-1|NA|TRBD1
CASSEGQGFGEQYF
TGCGCCAGCAGCGAGGGACAGGGGTTTGGCGAGCAGTACTTC
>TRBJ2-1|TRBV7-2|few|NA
CASSLRAGSYNEQFF
TGTGCCAGCAGCTTGAGGGCCGGGTCCTACAATGAGCAGTTCTTC
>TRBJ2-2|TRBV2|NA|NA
CASSETVHTGELFF
TGTGCCAGCAGTGAAACTGTCCACACCGGGGAGCTGTTTTTT
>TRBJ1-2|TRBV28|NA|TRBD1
CASSTDRQQTYGYTF
TGTGCCAGCAGTACGGACAGGCAACAGACCTATGGCTACACCTTC
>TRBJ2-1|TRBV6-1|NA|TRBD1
CASSERTGVRNEQFF
TGTGCCAGCAGTGAGAGGACAGGGGTTAGGAATGAGCAGTTCTTC